These T cell receptor beta chains were read from a single sample in a study of blood T cell repertoires in COVID-19. The protocol was immunoSEQ multiplex PCR, while the TCRdb copy is restricted to in-frame clones and leaves out a portion. The data hold some 150,000 clones, with 87% observed a single time. What was sequenced was peripheral blood. The receptors derive from a woman in her fifties or sixties with acute or convalescent COVID-19. The CDR3 runs from the conserved cysteine through the conserved F or W. Fields, in order: clone size, D gene, V gene, J gene, CDR3 DNA, CDR3 protein. A D gene is named only where the DNA matches it firmly. The size field is filled for only some rows; it gives once, few, many or a size class.

.	TRBD2	TRBV5-1	TRBJ2-1	TGCGCCAGCAGCTTGAGTCGACAAGGGAGAGGACTAGCGGGCCTTTACAATGAGCAGTTCTTC	CASSLSRQGRGLAGLYNEQFF
once	TRBD2	TRBV11-2	TRBJ2-3	TGTGCCAGCAGCTTAGATGTGGGGGTAGCGGGGGCCGATACGCAGTATTTT	CASSLDVGVAGADTQYF
once	.	TRBV14	TRBJ1-2	TGTGCCAGCAGCCAGGGGCGGTTCTATGGCTACACCTTC	CASSQGRFYGYTF
.	TRBD1	TRBV29-1	TRBJ1-2	TGCAGCGTTGGGGGCCGGGACAGGGTTGGCTACACCTTC	CSVGGRDRVGYTF
.	.	TRBV11-3	TRBJ2-5	TGTGCCAGCAGCTTAGAGATGAACAGCCTCGAGGAGACCCAGTACTTC	CASSLEMNSLEETQYF
.	TRBD2	TRBV10-3	TRBJ2-5	TGTGCCATCAGTGAGCGTCTAGCGGGGGAGTCTTTGAAGACCCAGTACTTC	CAISERLAGESLKTQYF
.	TRBD1	TRBV25-1	TRBJ1-5	TGTGCCAGCGGGACAGGGTATAGTGATCAGCCCCAGCATTTT	CASGTGYSDQPQHF
.	.	TRBV18	TRBJ1-1	TGTGCCAGCTCACCCGACAGTGCGATTGCAGCTTTCTTT	CASSPDSAIAAFF
.	.	TRBV6-5	TRBJ1-1	TGTGCCAGCAGTCCTTATTTGAACACTGAAGCTTTCTTT	CASSPYLNTEAFF
.	.	TRBV30	TRBJ2-2	TGTGCCTGGAGACTAGGGAACACCGGGGAGCTGTTTTTT	CAWRLGNTGELFF
.	.	TRBV10-1	TRBJ2-3	TGCGCCAGCAGCCGGGACTCCAGCACAGATACGCAGTATTTT	CASSRDSSTDTQYF
.	.	TRBV5-6	TRBJ1-2	TGTGCCAGCAGCTTGTTCGGCGGTTTCTATGGCTACACCTTC	CASSLFGGFYGYTF
.	TRBD2	TRBV19	TRBJ2-2	TGTGCCACTGGGACTAGCGGGATGGCCGGGGAGCTGTTTTTT	CATGTSGMAGELFF
.	.	TRBV7-2	TRBJ2-5	TGTGCCAGCAGCTTAGTACGGCTAGCAGCGGAGACCCAGTACTTC	CASSLVRLAAETQYF
.	.	TRBV11-2	TRBJ1-4	TGTGCCAGCAGCTTGGCCAGGTCCCCAACTAATGAAAAACTGTTTTTT	CASSLARSPTNEKLFF
.	.	TRBV6-2/TRBV6-3	TRBJ2-7	TGTGCCAGCAGTTGGAGGTACCTCTACGAGCAGTACTTC	CASSWRYLYEQYF
.	.	TRBV13	TRBJ2-1	TGTGCCAGCAGCTTAGTCGGTTACAATGAGCAGTTCTTC	CASSLVGYNEQFF
.	TRBD2	TRBV6-4	TRBJ2-7	TGTGCCAGCAGAGCCGGGGGGGACGACTACGAGCAGTACTTC	CASRAGGDDYEQYF
.	TRBD2	TRBV10-3	TRBJ2-7	TGTGCCGCGGGGACTAGAATTCACGAGCAGTACTTC	CAAGTRIHEQYF
.	.	TRBV19	TRBJ1-1	TGTGCCAGTAGTAACCGACAGATTCAGCACACTGAAGCTTTCTTT	CASSNRQIQHTEAFF